Shown below are 21 T cell receptor beta chains from a single sample sequenced in a study of identical twins. One entry per CDR3 protein, called by TCRdb with MiXCR from the 5' RACE reads. The table lists nearly 900,000 distinct CDR3 sequences, 9% to 15% of them singletons. These data are also associated with another study on yellow fever vaccine responses in identical twins.

The material sequenced was PBMCs. These TCRs come from a woman aged 18-30 years in good health.

This clonotype was detected a few times. The V gene is TRBV11-2, the J gene TRBJ2-1; D is uncertain. There are 13 residues in the CDR3. Trimming shortened V by 0 bases and J by 14 bases, and 14 bases separated the two germline ends. Germline values: CDR1 SGHAT, CDR2 FQNNGV. CDR3 in amino acids: CASSLDPQVIEFF. The CDR3 DNA follows: TGTGCCAGCAGCTTAGATCCCCAGGTTATCGAGTTCTTC.

The sample holds many counts of this clonotype. The rearrangement joins TRBV13 to TRBJ2-7; D possibly uses TRBD1 or TRBD2 (5 bases each). The V gene lost 2 bases and the J gene lost 9 bases, with 17 bases spanning the gap. Per germline, CDR1 PRHDT and CDR2 FYEKMQ (reference sequence). The CDR3 has 14 amino acids. CDR3 sequence: CASSLRVLGDGQYF. In DNA form, the CDR3 reads TGTGCCAGCAGCTTACGGGTGTTGGGGGATGGGCAGTACTTC.

J is TRBJ2-1 and V is TRBV7-2, with 12 bases identical to TRBD2. Germline V gene sequence: CDR1 SGHTA, CDR2 FQGNSA. J was trimmed by 8 bases and V by 0 bases; bases with no gene match: 5. This CDR3 spans 16 amino acids. CDR3 region: CASSLAASGGVYEQFF. The CDR3 DNA is TGTGCCAGCAGCTTAGCGGCTAGCGGGGGGGTCTATGAGCAGTTCTTC. Full variable domain (outside the CDR3, taken from reference TRBV7-2 and TRBJ2-1): GAGVSQSPSNKVTEKGKDVELRCDPISGHTALYWYRQSLGQGLEFLIYFQGNSAPDKSGLPSDRFSAERTGGSVSTLTIQRTQQEDSAVYLCASSLAASGGVYEQFFGPGTRLTVL.

This clonotype was seen more than once but under ten times. V gene TRBV5-1 combines with J gene TRBJ2-4; D is unclear. This CDR3 has 16 residues. The V end lost 3 bases, the J end lost 3 bases, and 16 bases lay between the germline ends. Looked up from germline, CDR1 is SGHRS and CDR2 is YFSETQ. The CDR3 nucleotides are TGCGCCAGCAGCTCACGAGTGGGCCTTGACAAAAACATTCAGTACTTC. Translation: CASSSRVGLDKNIQYF.

This clonotype showed up many times. V is TRBV5-1 and J is TRBJ2-3; 16 positions match TRBD2. Trimming removed 0 bases from V and 7 bases from J; junction bases left unmatched: 5. Germline assignment: CDR1 SGHRS and CDR2 YFSETQ. The CDR3 is made up of 17 amino acids. As DNA, the CDR3 is TGCGCCAGCAGCTTGGCCGGGACTAGCGGGGGGGCGAATACGCAGTATTTT. Its protein product is CASSLAGTSGGANTQYF. Full variable domain (missing parts from reference TRBV5-1 and TRBJ2-3): KAGVTQTPRYLIKTRGQQVTLSCSPISGHRSVSWYQQTPGQGLQFLFEYFSETQRNKGNFPGRFSGRQFSNSRSEMNVSTLELGDSALYLCASSLAGTSGGANTQYFGPGTRLTVL.

This clonotype was detected many times. This chain links TRBV5-1 with TRBJ1-2; TRBD1 matches 9 bases. The V segment lost 0 bases and the J segment 2 bases; nucleotides outside the gene matches: 5. The length of the CDR3 is 16 residues. Germline V CDR1 and CDR2: SGHRS, YFSETQ. The CDR3 sequence is CASSLGGQGLNYGYTF. In DNA form, the CDR3 reads TGCGCCAGCAGCTTGGGGGGACAGGGTTTGAACTATGGCTACACCTTC.

The table lists this clonotype with a few counts. The chain combines TRBV6-1 with TRBJ2-4; 8 bases are shared with TRBD1. V shed 5 bases, J shed 3 bases, and the junction held 3 bases outside the gene matches. The CDR3 sequence is 14 residues long. CDR1 MNHNS and CDR2 SASEGT come from the germline V gene. In nucleotides, the CDR3 is TGTGCCAGCAGTCCGACAGGGGTCAAAAACATTCAGTACTTC. Protein product: CASSPTGVKNIQYF.

This clonotype was found a few times. The chain is built from TRBV28 and TRBJ2-2; tentative D call: TRBD1 (6 bases). The V end was cut by 6 bases, the J end by 2 bases, with 19 bases between. Germline lookup yields CDR1 MDHEN and CDR2 SYDVKM. The CDR3 is 17 residues long. Here the CDR3 reads CASSEDSFYTNTGELFF. The CDR3 DNA reads as TGTGCCAGCAGCGAGGACAGCTTTTACACCAACACCGGGGAGCTGTTTTTT. The variable domain in full, completed from reference TRBV28 and TRBJ2-2, reads DVKVTQSSRYLVKRTGEKVFLECVQDMDHENMFWYRQDPGLGLRLIYFSYDVKMKEKGDIPEGYSVSREKKERFSLILESASTNQTSMYLCASSEDSFYTNTGELFFGEGSRLTVL.

A few counts support this clonotype. This chain uses TRBV12-3 or TRBV12-4 with TRBJ1-1, with TRBD1 as a possible D gene (5 bases). V shed 2 bases and J shed 11 bases, with 15 bases lying between them. The CDR3 spans 13 residues. CDR3 sequence (DNA): TGTGCCAGCAGTTTATGGTGGCAGGGCCGGGCTTTCTTT. This translates into CASSLWWQGRAFF.

A word on this clonotype: One end of the junction does not line up with germline, which may come from a read error. The chain has TRBV20-1 and TRBJ2-1; 12 bases match TRBD2. The CDR3 spans 15 residues. Germline assignment: CDR1 DFQATT and CDR2 SNEGSKA (reference sequence). The CDR3 DNA follows: TGCTGTGCTAGAGTTTGGACTAGCGGGACCAATGAGCAGTTCTTC. This gives the protein CCARVWTSGTNEQFF.

The V call is TRBV7-2, the J call TRBJ2-5; the match to TRBD1 covers 8 bases. This CDR3 region has 16 residues. After removal of 4 bases from V and 4 bases from J, the junction contained 11 bases not matched to a gene. The V gene's germline CDR1 is SGHTA and CDR2 FQGNSA. CDR3 loop: CASSSDLTGGGETQYF. In DNA, the CDR3 is TGTGCCAGCAGCTCTGACCTTACAGGGGGAGGAGAGACCCAGTACTTC.

This clonotype was recorded a few times. The V and J genes are TRBV28 and TRBJ2-1; TRBD1 matches at 8 bases. Per germline, CDR1 MDHEN and CDR2 SYDVKM. The CDR3 has 15 residues. Trimming removed 6 bases from V and 5 bases from J; junction bases left unmatched: 9. The CDR3 sequence: CASRSPGQDNNEQFF. The CDR3 DNA sequence: TGTGCCAGCAGGAGTCCGGGACAGGACAACAATGAGCAGTTCTTC.

This clonotype was recorded a few times. V and J are TRBV10-2 and TRBJ1-1; D unresolved. The CDR3 runs to 13 residues. The germline CDR1 and CDR2 sequences are WSHSY and SAAADI. V was trimmed by 7 bases and J by 2 bases, leaving 11 bases between them. CDR3 residues: CASTGPTNTEAFF. In DNA, the CDR3 is TGCGCCAGCACTGGGCCGACCAACACTGAAGCTTTCTTT.

This clonotype has at least ten counts. The genes are TRBV6-5 and TRBJ1-5; TRBD1 agrees at 7 bases. Germline V gives CDR1 MNHEY, CDR2 SVGAGI. This CDR3 comprises 15 residues. J was trimmed by 4 bases and V by 6 bases; bases with no gene match: 9. The CDR3 reads CASRRDRSFNQPQHF. The DNA for the CDR3 is TGTGCCAGCAGAAGGGACAGATCATTTAATCAGCCCCAGCATTTT.

Only a few counts were recorded for this clonotype. The chain employs TRBV28 and TRBJ2-7; TRBD1 matches 7 bases. The germline gives CDR1 MDHEN, CDR2 SYDVKM. Trimming took 6 bases from V and 4 from J; bases not matched to a gene: 12. The CDR3 sequence is 15 residues long. CDR3 region: CASSPGQEIIYEQYF. In nucleotides, the CDR3 is TGTGCCAGCAGCCCAGGACAGGAGATAATATACGAGCAGTACTTC.

The chain carries TRBV20-1 and TRBJ2-3, with a possible D match to TRBD2 (6 bases). Germline-derived CDR1 and CDR2 are DFQATT and SNEGSKA (reference sequence). V lost 6 bases and J 1 base, leaving 14 bases between the germline ends. The CDR3 sequence is 14 residues long. CDR3: CSAAAGTRTDTQYF. CDR3 sequence (DNA): TGCAGTGCCGCGGCGGGGACTCGCACAGATACGCAGTATTTT.

Only a few counts were recorded for this clonotype. The chain is built from TRBV7-9 and TRBJ1-2; maybe TRBD1 (6 bases). The CDR3 covers 15 residues. The germline V and J ends were trimmed by 5 bases and 2 bases, with 15 bases remaining between them. Germline-derived CDR1 and CDR2 are SEHNR and FQNEAQ (reference sequence). Here the CDR3 reads CASSRQGGANYGYTF. The CDR3 DNA is TGTGCCAGCAGCCGCCAAGGGGGGGCAAACTATGGCTACACCTTC.

This chain joins TRBV2 and TRBJ2-1; D possibly corresponds to TRBD2 (5 bases). CDR1 and CDR2 (germline): SNHLY, FYNNEI. Trimming left V 2 bases short and J 15 bases short, with 17 bases between. The CDR3 extends over 13 amino acids. The CDR3 region has the DNA TGTGCCAGCAGTGAAAACCCGACCTCCCGGGGGTTCTTC. Translating gives CASSENPTSRGFF. The complete variable domain, with remaining parts taken from reference TRBV2 and TRBJ2-1, reads EPEVTQTPSHQVTQMGQEVILRCVPISNHLYFYWYRQILGQKVEFLVSFYNNEISEKSEIFDDQFSVERPDGSNFTLKIRSTKLEDSAMYFCASSENPTSRGFFGPGTRLTVL.

This clonotype has at least ten counts. This chain links TRBV10-3 with TRBJ1-5, with D unclear. Germline loops: CDR1 ENHRY, CDR2 SYGVKD. The V end lost 3 bases, the J end lost 1 base, and 10 bases lay between the germline ends. The CDR3 is 15 amino acids. CDR3 sequence reads: CAISEKLTSNQPQHF. The CDR3 DNA reads as TGTGCCATCAGTGAAAAGTTGACAAGCAATCAGCCCCAGCATTTT.

V gene TRBV5-4 combines with J gene TRBJ2-3; D is possibly TRBD2 (5 bases). CDR1 and CDR2 (germline): SGHNT, YYREEE (reference sequence). The CDR3 is 17 amino acids. The V end lost 0 bases, the J end lost 2 bases, and 16 bases lay between the germline ends. The CDR3 region has the DNA TGTGCCAGCAGCTTGGATGGTCTAGCCCCGACCACAGATACGCAGTATTTT. Protein product: CASSLDGLAPTTDTQYF.

This clonotype was counted between two and nine times. This sequence joins TRBV6-2 or TRBV6-3 and TRBJ2-3; a weak D match, TRBD2 (6 bases). This CDR3 has 13 residues. Trimming removed 6 bases at V and 2 bases at J, with 9 bases between. The germline V gene encodes CDR1 MNHEY and CDR2 SVGEGT. This CDR3 is CASRRGHTDTQYF. As DNA, the CDR3 is TGTGCCAGCAGGCGGGGCCACACAGATACGCAGTATTTT.